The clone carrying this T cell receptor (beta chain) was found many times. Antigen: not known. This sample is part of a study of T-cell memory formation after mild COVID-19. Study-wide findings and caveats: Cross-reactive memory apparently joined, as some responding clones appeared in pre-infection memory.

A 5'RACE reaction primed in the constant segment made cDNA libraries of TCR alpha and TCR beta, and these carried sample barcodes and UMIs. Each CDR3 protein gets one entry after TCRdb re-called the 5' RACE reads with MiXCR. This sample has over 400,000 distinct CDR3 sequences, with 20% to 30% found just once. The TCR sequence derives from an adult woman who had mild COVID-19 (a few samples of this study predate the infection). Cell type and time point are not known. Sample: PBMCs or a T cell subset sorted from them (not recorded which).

The CDR3 is CAAAGGTGPYEQYF. CDR3 sequence (DNA): TGTGCCGCCGCCGGAGGGACAGGGCCCTACGAGCAGTACTTC. The chain employs TRBV24-1 and TRBJ2-7; TRBD1 matches 9 bases. In germline, CDR1 is KGHDR, CDR2 SFDVKD. Trimming took 12 bases from V and 2 from J; bases not matched to a gene: 10. CDR3 length: 14 residues.